This is a list of T cell receptor beta chains from one sample in a study of control samples from healthy donors and cancer patients. Libraries were prepared by immunoSEQ multiplex PCR; TCRdb keeps only in-frame clonotypes and omits some of them. The sample includes roughly 170,000 clones, roughly 93% of them seen just once. The sample was blood. The source is a man aged 18 to 30 in good health. Each CDR3 is given with its conserved first and last residue. A D gene is named only where the DNA matches it firmly. The listing skips clone size in some rows; elsewhere it reads once, few, many or a size class.

.,TRBV5-1,TRBJ1-1,.,CASSFFGGAGGYTEAFF
TRBD2,TRBV5-1,TRBJ2-7,.,CASNGQRGSYEQYF
.,TRBV3-1/TRBV3-2,TRBJ2-3,.,CASSQVHRDTQYF
TRBD1,TRBV13,TRBJ1-1,.,CASSWDRGTTEAFF
.,TRBV5-1,TRBJ1-2,.,CASSTNPAGYGYTF
TRBD2,TRBV5-1,TRBJ2-3,.,CASSFLVQRGPTDTQYF
.,TRBV3-1/TRBV3-2,TRBJ2-5,.,CASSRRGKETQYF
.,TRBV6-5,TRBJ2-7,.,CASTLGGQSYEQYF
.,TRBV2,TRBJ1-1,once,CASSEVPGDWMGLNTEAFF
.,TRBV6-6,TRBJ1-2,once,CASSAKWGYGYTF
TRBD2,TRBV11-3,TRBJ2-1,.,CASSLVSGGAYNEQFF
.,TRBV18,TRBJ1-1,.,CASSSKGNTEAFF
TRBD1,TRBV7-2,TRBJ1-1,.,CASSRRGGGNPEAFF
.,TRBV12-3/TRBV12-4,TRBJ1-3,.,CASRTGTGNTIYF
.,TRBV2,TRBJ1-5,.,CASSSGSYNQPQHF
.,TRBV7-9,TRBJ2-1,.,CASSLTSSYNEQFF
.,TRBV30,TRBJ1-5,few,CAWSVNSNQPQHF
.,TRBV24-1,TRBJ1-1,.,CATRDSQASTEAFF
TRBD1,TRBV3-1/TRBV3-2,TRBJ1-6,.,CASSQETPGQGYSPLHF
.,TRBV7-2,TRBJ1-2,.,CASSLGGSEGLGYTF
TRBD2,TRBV6-5,TRBJ2-7,.,CASLMGRGDSYEQYF
.,TRBV5-3,TRBJ1-5,.,CARSRGRGPNDQPQHF
.,TRBV11-2,TRBJ2-3,.,CASSSNSAGTDTQYF
TRBD1,TRBV7-3,TRBJ1-1,.,CASSLTGSGTEAFF
TRBD1,TRBV6-5,TRBJ1-5,.,CASSYSRTGLQPQHF
TRBD2,TRBV28,TRBJ2-7,.,CASSFPTSWGSYEQYF
.,TRBV20-1,TRBJ2-7,.,CSASESSGYEQYF
.,TRBV6-5,TRBJ2-1,.,CASTRGPGSLNEQFF
.,TRBV2,TRBJ1-3,.,CASSGYTIYF
TRBD2,TRBV18,TRBJ2-5,.,CASSPGLAETQYF
TRBD1,TRBV19,TRBJ1-1,.,CASSPLGQGANTEAFF
.,TRBV18,TRBJ2-7,.,CASSPGTTGANEQYF
TRBD1,TRBV19,TRBJ1-1,.,CASRGRGRLNTEAFF
TRBD1,TRBV10-3,TRBJ2-7,.,CAISRDRDSYEQYF
.,TRBV7-9,TRBJ2-1,.,CASSTRRDEQFF
TRBD1,TRBV10-3,TRBJ2-7,.,CAIRTNRDSSYEQYF
.,TRBV5-1,TRBJ2-7,.,CASSLEGEQYF
TRBD1,TRBV4-1,TRBJ2-5,.,CASSPGTGLYQETQYF
.,TRBV5-4,TRBJ2-7,once,CASSLGQYEQYF